This entry features one TCR beta chain sequence. Its antigen is not known. In the same sample, other DNA sequences code for this CDR3. The CDR3 sequence is 14 residues long. V was cut by 0 bases and J by 5 bases, with 10 bases left in between. Germline values: CDR1 LGHNA, CDR2 YSLEER. These data originate in a study of shared clonotypes between healthy human individuals. Study results and limitations: Naive subsets typically showed greater estimated richness than memory subsets. Incomplete sequencing of sorted subsets was indicated by rarefaction despite large depth.

A split of CD4+ cells into CD45RA+ naive and CD45RA-negative memory subsets was performed. TCRdb keeps only in-frame clones here, not all; method: immunoSEQ multiplex PCR. The data hold more than 2 million clones, with around 95% observed a single time. This TCR came from a man aged 18 to 35 in good health. Sequencing was performed on naive CD4+ T cells sorted from blood. The subset denotes: CD45RA+ positively selected. The rearrangement links TRBV4-3 to TRBJ1-1, with D maybe TRBD1 (5 bases). This CDR3 is CASSQEPGNTEAFF. The CDR3 bases are TGCGCCAGCAGCCAAGAACCAGGGAATACTGAAGCTTTCTTT.